The entry below describes one T cell receptor (beta chain). Its cognate antigen is unknown. The V gene's germline CDR1 is ENHRY and CDR2 SYGVKD. Trimming took off 5 bases at V and 8 bases at J, with 13 bases between the two ends. The CDR3 has 13 residues. This sample is part of a study of shared clonotypes between healthy human individuals. Study context: Donors consisted of a couple of women and three men between 18 and 49. Points from the study as a whole: Naive subsets usually exceeded memory subsets in estimated richness.

Authors' analysis steps: ImmunoSEQ sequences covered only the junction and lacked quality scores; filtering therefore differed. TCRdb keeps only in-frame clones here, not all; method: immunoSEQ multiplex PCR. The DNA gave D and trimming, while V, J and clone size come from that table. The sample lists about 2 million clones, 85% to 95% occurring once. Input material: naive CD4+ T cells sorted from blood. The subset denotes: CD45RA+ positively selected. The V call is TRBV10-3, the J call TRBJ2-1; the D gene could be TRBD1 or TRBD2 (6 bases each). This TCR derives from a man aged 18 to 30 in good health. CDR3 in amino acids: CAISRGPTDEQFF. In DNA form, the CDR3 reads TGTGCCATCAGTCGGGGGCCAACAGATGAGCAGTTCTTC.